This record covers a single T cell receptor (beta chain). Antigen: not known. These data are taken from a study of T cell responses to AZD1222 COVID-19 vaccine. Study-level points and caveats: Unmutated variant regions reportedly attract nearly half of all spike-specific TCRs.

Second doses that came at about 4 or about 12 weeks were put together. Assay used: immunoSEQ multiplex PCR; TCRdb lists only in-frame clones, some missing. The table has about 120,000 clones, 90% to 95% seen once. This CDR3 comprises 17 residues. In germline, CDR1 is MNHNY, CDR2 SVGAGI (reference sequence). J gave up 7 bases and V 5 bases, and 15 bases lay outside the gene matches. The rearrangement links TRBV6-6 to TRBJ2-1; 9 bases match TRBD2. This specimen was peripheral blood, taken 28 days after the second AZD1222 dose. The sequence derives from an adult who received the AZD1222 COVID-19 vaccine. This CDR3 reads CASSHRAGGPRGNEQFF. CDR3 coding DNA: TGTGCCAGCAGTCACCGAGCGGGGGGCCCCCGGGGGAATGAGCAGTTCTTC.